A single sample gave rise to the 27 T cell receptor beta chains below, sequenced in a study of T-cell reconstitution after alpha-beta-depleted transplantation in children. During its preparation, the TCRbeta library received unique molecular identifiers. TCRdb called the PCR reads again in MiXCR, with one record for every CDR3 protein. This sample has a few hundred thousand distinct CDR3 sequences, with roughly 6.6% found just once. Material: PBMCs, obtained before TCRalphabeta/CD19-depleted stem cell transplant. These receptors were taken from a boy younger than 10 with acute lymphoblastic leukemia, due to receive a stem cell transplant.

This clonotype was counted ten times or more. The chain uses TRBV20-1 and TRBJ1-3; D gene ambiguous. The CDR3 extends over 14 amino acids. V was clipped by 0 bases and J by 0 bases, with 6 bases between them. Germline V CDR1 and CDR2: DFQATT, SNEGSKA (reference sequence). CDR3 DNA sequence: TGCAGTGCTAGAGATCTCAGCTCTGGAAACACCATATATTTT. This codes for CSARDLSSGNTIYF.

Ten or more counts support this clonotype. This sequence joins TRBV29-1 and TRBJ2-7; 8 nucleotides match TRBD1. This CDR3 is 13 amino acids long. V dropped 4 bases and J dropped 6; count of bases not matched to a gene: 8. Germline CDR1 reads SQVTM; CDR2 reads ANQGSEA. The CDR3 DNA sequence: TGCAGCGTTGCCGTACAGGGGGGCCGCGAGCAGTACTTC. It yields the protein CSVAVQGGREQYF.

This clonotype has just a few counts. This chain joins TRBV11-2 and TRBJ2-3; 9 bases agree with TRBD2. Unmatched junction bases numbered 7, after V lost 4 bases and J lost 5 bases. The CDR3 has 15 residues. The germline gives CDR1 SGHAT, CDR2 FQNNGV. CDR3 nucleotide sequence: TGTGCCAGCAGCTCCGAGCGGGGGGCGGGAGATACGCAGTATTTT. It encodes CASSSERGAGDTQYF.

This clonotype is classed as medium-sized. The rearrangement links TRBV28 to TRBJ2-7, with a possible D match to TRBD1 (5 bases). This CDR3 contains 13 residues. Per the germline V gene, CDR1 is MDHEN and CDR2 is SYDVKM. V was shortened by 5 bases and J by 7 bases, with 15 bases between the two germline ends. The CDR3 loop reads CASSLTSGREQYF. The CDR3 DNA reads as TGTGCCAGCAGTCTCACATCAGGGCGTGAGCAGTACTTC.

This chain joins TRBV18 and TRBJ1-5; possibly TRBD1 for D (5 bases). V was cut by 3 bases and J by 8 bases, with 17 bases left in between. Germline CDR1 and CDR2: KGHSH and LQKENI. The CDR3 runs to 15 residues. CDR3 protein: CASSPTTAPWEPQHF. The CDR3 DNA sequence: TGTGCCAGCTCACCCACGACAGCCCCTTGGGAGCCCCAGCATTTT.

This clonotype showed up many times. The rearrangement joins TRBV29-1 to TRBJ2-7; D is possibly TRBD1 (5 bases). The CDR3 runs 13 residues. Germline CDR1 reads SQVTM; CDR2 reads ANQGSEA. V dropped 6 bases and J dropped 2 bases, with 14 bases sitting between them. The CDR3 is CSVQDRSPYEQYF. The CDR3 region has the DNA TGCAGCGTCCAAGACAGATCTCCCTACGAGCAGTACTTC.

Ten or more counts support this clonotype. The chain couples TRBV6-1 to TRBJ2-2; D call uncertain. Germline lookup yields CDR1 MNHNS and CDR2 SASEGT. With 1 base removed from V and 3 bases from J, the gap between germline ends came to 6 bases. This CDR3 has 14 amino acids. The CDR3 coding sequence is TGTGCCAGCAGTGAAGTCGGATACACCGGGGAGCTGTTTTTT. Its protein is CASSEVGYTGELFF.

This clonotype was seen many times. The CDR3 region is CASTSTGGDQPQHF. The CDR3 DNA reads TGTGCCAGCACCTCAACAGGGGGAGATCAGCCCCAGCATTTT. The chain has TRBV12-3 or TRBV12-4 and TRBJ1-5; TRBD1 matches at 8 bases. The trim removed 7 bases at V and 5 bases at J, leaving 7 bases unmatched. The CDR3 spans 14 residues.

This clonotype was seen at least ten times. The chain couples TRBV5-6 to TRBJ2-2; D possibly corresponds to TRBD1 (5 bases). CDR1 and CDR2 (germline): SGHDT, YYEEEE. This CDR3 has 14 amino acids. Trimming removed 2 bases at V and 4 bases at J, with 9 bases between. CDR3 sequence: CASSFDRLTGELFF. The CDR3 DNA sequence: TGTGCCAGCAGCTTTGACAGACTCACCGGGGAGCTGTTTTTT.

This clonotype appeared a few times. Here the CDR3 DNA reads TGTGCCAGCAGGGCTAGCGGGCTCTCTGGGGGGCAGTACTTC. Amino acids: CASRASGLSGGQYF. V and J are TRBV12-3 or TRBV12-4 and TRBJ2-7; 8 bases are a match to TRBD2. V gave up 6 bases and J gave up 9 bases; unmatched junction bases: 13. This CDR3 is built from 14 residues.

This clonotype occurred many times. This chain connects TRBV7-9 to TRBJ2-3; the match to TRBD2 covers 8 bases. This CDR3 contains 15 residues. V dropped 5 bases and J dropped 2; count of bases not matched to a gene: 6. Germline CDR1 SEHNR, CDR2 FQNEAQ (reference sequence). The CDR3 nucleotides are TGTGCCAGCAGCCCCGGGACTAGTGACACAGATACGCAGTATTTT. It specifies CASSPGTSDTDTQYF.

This clonotype appeared many times. The chain couples TRBV6-2 or TRBV6-3 to TRBJ1-1; D uncertain. The CDR3 spans 13 residues. With 4 bases removed from V and 0 bases from J, the gap between germline ends came to 6 bases. In germline, CDR1 is MNHEY, CDR2 SVGEGT. The CDR3 coding sequence is TGTGCCAGCAGTTGGGCCCTGAACACTGAAGCTTTCTTT. This encodes CASSWALNTEAFF.

This chain joins TRBV20-1 and TRBJ2-2; the match to TRBD1 covers 9 bases. Germline V gene data show CDR1 as DFQATT and CDR2 as SNEGSKA (reference sequence). The V and J ends lost 2 bases and 4 bases, in that order; junction bases with no gene match: 8. CDR3 length: 16 residues. The DNA for the CDR3 is TGCAGTGCTAGAAAGGGCGAGACAGGGGGCACCGGGGAGCTGTTTTTT. Translated, it gives CSARKGETGGTGELFF.

This clonotype occurred many times. CDR3 sequence (DNA): TGCAGCGTTGGACTAGCGGGAGGGGTCGAGCAGTACTTC. Residues: CSVGLAGGVEQYF. The rearrangement uses TRBV29-1 and TRBJ2-7, with 14 nucleotides matching TRBD2. Germline V lookup: CDR1 SQVTM, CDR2 ANQGSEA. V was clipped by 4 bases and J by 6 bases; unmatched bases: 2. The CDR3 runs 13 residues.

The sample holds many counts of this clonotype. The rearrangement uses TRBV4-3 and TRBJ2-7; D remains unclear. Germline CDR1 LGHNA, CDR2 YSLEER. This CDR3 contains 13 residues. Trimming removed 1 base at V and 5 bases at J, with 9 bases between. The CDR3 bases are TGCGCCAGCAGCCAAGGGGGTGGGAACGAGCAGTACTTC. It codes for CASSQGGGNEQYF.

This clonotype came up many times. The rearrangement joins TRBV20-1 to TRBJ2-2; D gene ambiguous. This CDR3 spans 15 amino acids. Germline lookup yields CDR1 DFQATT and CDR2 SNEGSKA (reference sequence). V was clipped by 0 bases and J by 0 bases, with 8 bases between them. CDR3 amino acids: CSARDTGANTGELFF. The CDR3 DNA is TGCAGTGCTAGAGATACGGGCGCGAACACCGGGGAGCTGTTTTTT.

This clonotype was picked up many times. This sequence joins TRBV7-2 and TRBJ2-3; 10 positions agree with TRBD2. CDR1 SGHTA and CDR2 FQGNSA come from the germline V gene. Losses at the gene ends were 6 bases for V and 1 base for J; bases not matched to a gene: 10. The CDR3 is made up of 17 amino acids. The CDR3 is CASRLRRLAGGTDTQYF. The CDR3 region has the DNA TGTGCCAGCAGACTCCGTCGTCTAGCGGGAGGCACAGATACGCAGTATTTT.

In this sample, this clonotype turned up many times. The V call is TRBV4-3, the J call TRBJ2-7; 7 bases map to TRBD1. The CDR3 extends over 14 amino acids. CDR1 LGHNA and CDR2 YSLEER come from the germline V gene. Germline trimming cut 1 base from V and 2 bases from J; bases unmatched to any gene: 2. In nucleotides, the CDR3 is TGCGCCAGCAGCCAAGGACAGGGAACCTACGAGCAGTACTTC. It encodes CASSQGQGTYEQYF.

This clonotype was recorded many times. The chain recombines TRBV29-1 with TRBJ1-5, with TRBD1 as a possible D gene (6 bases). Trimming took 6 bases from V and 4 from J, leaving 13 bases between them. Germline V gene data show CDR1 as SQVTM and CDR2 as ANQGSEA. The CDR3 has 13 amino acids. The CDR3 region has the DNA TGCAGCGTGAGGACAGCCTTTAATCAGCCCCAGCATTTT. Encoded protein: CSVRTAFNQPQHF.

This clonotype was detected many times. The J gene is TRBJ2-1, the V gene TRBV27; D not certain. CDR3 size: 13 residues. The V gene lost 6 bases and the J gene lost 9 bases, with 15 bases spanning the gap. Germline loops: CDR1 MNHEY, CDR2 SMNVEV (reference sequence). CDR3 residues: CASSQRAVPEQFF. The CDR3 DNA sequence: TGTGCCAGCAGCCAAAGGGCAGTCCCTGAGCAGTTCTTC.

The rearrangement links TRBV11-1 to TRBJ1-3, with 7 bases aligning to TRBD1. The CDR3 loop spans 18 amino acids. Losses at the gene ends were 1 base for V and 0 bases for J; bases not matched to a gene: 9. Germline V gene lookup returns CDR1 SGHAT and CDR2 FQDESV (reference sequence). CDR3 nucleotide sequence: TGTGCCAGCAGCTTAGTGTCGTGGGACAGAAACTCTGGAAACACCATATATTTT. It specifies CASSLVSWDRNSGNTIYF.

In its sample, this clonotype was seen a few times. The genes are TRBV12-3 or TRBV12-4 and TRBJ2-7; no clear D. The CDR3 covers 15 residues. V dropped 6 bases and J dropped 0 bases, with 15 bases sitting between them. CDR3: CASSPSRMSSYEQYF. The CDR3 region has the DNA TGTGCCAGCAGCCCCTCCCGGATGAGCTCCTACGAGCAGTACTTC.

This clonotype was seen more than once but under ten times. The chain combines TRBV20-1 with TRBJ1-5; 9 bases agree with TRBD1. After removal of 3 bases from V and 2 bases from J, the junction contained 11 bases not matched to a gene. Germline V lookup: CDR1 DFQATT, CDR2 SNEGSKA (reference sequence). This CDR3 has 17 amino acids. The CDR3 DNA sequence: TGCAGTGCTAGGAACGGGACAGGGCTATTTGGCAATCAGCCCCAGCATTTT. Its translation: CSARNGTGLFGNQPQHF.

This clonotype appeared many times. The genes are TRBV5-1 and TRBJ2-7, with a weak D call TRBD1 (6 bases). The CDR3 covers 14 residues. Trimming took 0 bases from V and 3 from J, leaving 10 bases between them. Germline CDR1 and CDR2: SGHRS and YFSETQ. The DNA of the CDR3 is TGCGCCAGCAGCTTGGGGACAGCCAGCTACGAGCAGTACTTC. It translates to CASSLGTASYEQYF.

Comment on this clonotype: This may stem from a read error, because a much larger clone lies one nucleotide away. V and J are TRBV6-1 and TRBJ2-1; D is unclear. With 6 bases removed from V and 8 bases from J, the gap between germline ends came to 8 bases. Looked up from germline, CDR1 is MNHNS and CDR2 is SASEGT. This CDR3 contains 11 residues. DNA of the CDR3: TGTGCCAGCAGACTATACGATGAGCAGTTCTTC. Translating gives CASRLYDEQFF.

The chain carries TRBV29-1 and TRBJ1-2, with TRBD1 matching over 9 bases. Germline trimming cut 3 bases from V and 6 bases from J; bases unmatched to any gene: 14. The CDR3 loop spans 16 amino acids. Germline lookup yields CDR1 SQVTM and CDR2 ANQGSEA. The CDR3 spells CSVEITGTGNLDGYTF. The CDR3 DNA reads TGCAGCGTTGAGATCACCGGGACAGGGAACTTGGATGGCTACACCTTC.

This clonotype came up many times. CDR3 in DNA: TGTGCCAGCAGCTTAATCAGGGGCAATCAGCCCCAGCATTTT. Translated, it gives CASSLIRGNQPQHF. The rearrangement uses TRBV7-6 and TRBJ1-5, with D maybe TRBD1 (5 bases). Germline assignment: CDR1 SGHVS and CDR2 FNYEAQ. This CDR3 spans 14 amino acids. With 2 bases removed from V and 2 bases from J, the gap between germline ends came to 7 bases.